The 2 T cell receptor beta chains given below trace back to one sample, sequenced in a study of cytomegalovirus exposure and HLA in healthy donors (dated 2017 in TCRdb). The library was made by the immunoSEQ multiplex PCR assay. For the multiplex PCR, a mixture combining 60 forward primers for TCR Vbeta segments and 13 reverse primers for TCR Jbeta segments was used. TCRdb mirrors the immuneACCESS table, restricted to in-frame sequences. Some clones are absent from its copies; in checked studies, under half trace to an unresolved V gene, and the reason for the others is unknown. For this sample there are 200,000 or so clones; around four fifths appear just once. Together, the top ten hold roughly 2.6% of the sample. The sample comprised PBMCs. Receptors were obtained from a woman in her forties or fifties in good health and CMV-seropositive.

The CDR3 DNA reads TGCGCCAGCAGCTTGGGAAACTACGAGCAGTACTTC. The encoded protein is CASSLGNYEQYF. This chain connects TRBV5-1 to TRBJ2-5; D call uncertain. The end of the DNA is better explained by TRBJ2-7, so the J call may be wrong. Per germline, CDR1 SGHRS and CDR2 YFSETQ. The CDR3 totals 12 residues.

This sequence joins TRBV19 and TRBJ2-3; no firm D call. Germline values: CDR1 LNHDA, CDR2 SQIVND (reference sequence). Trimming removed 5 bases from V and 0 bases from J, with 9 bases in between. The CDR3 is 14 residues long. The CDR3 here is CASSGLSSTDTQYF. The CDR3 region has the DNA TGTGCCAGTAGTGGGCTGAGTAGCACAGATACGCAGTATTTT.